A single TCR beta chain is shown here with its context. Cells sorted as Tregs were CD4+, CD25+ and CD127-/low. J was trimmed by 3 bases and V by 0 bases; bases with no gene match: 12. The CDR3 spans 18 residues. The germline V gene has CDR1 DFQATT and CDR2 SNEGSKA (reference sequence). MiXCR, run by TCRdb on the 5' RACE reads, gives a single entry per CDR3 protein. Of around 30,000 distinct CDR3 sequences in the sample, 25% to 30% were seen once. The sequencing input was tumor-infiltrating Tregs sorted from the breast tumor. The genes are TRBV20-1 and TRBJ1-5, with TRBD1 matching over 9 bases. The TCR originated in a female donor with breast cancer. CDR3 residues: CSARDPGQGSVTNQPQHF. The CDR3 DNA sequence: TGCAGTGCTAGAGATCCGGGACAGGGAAGCGTAACCAATCAGCCCCAGCATTTT.